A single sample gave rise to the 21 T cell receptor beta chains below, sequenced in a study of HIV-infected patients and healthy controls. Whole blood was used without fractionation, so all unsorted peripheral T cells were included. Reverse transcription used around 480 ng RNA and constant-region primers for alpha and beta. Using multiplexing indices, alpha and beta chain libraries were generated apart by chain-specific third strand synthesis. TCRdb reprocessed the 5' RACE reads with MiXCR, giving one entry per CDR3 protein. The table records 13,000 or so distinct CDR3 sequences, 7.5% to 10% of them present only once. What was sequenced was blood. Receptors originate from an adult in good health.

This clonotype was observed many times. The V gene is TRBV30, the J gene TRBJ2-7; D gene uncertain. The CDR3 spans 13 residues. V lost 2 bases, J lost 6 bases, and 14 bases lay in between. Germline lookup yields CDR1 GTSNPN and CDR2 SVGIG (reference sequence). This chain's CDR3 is CAWSTPVAPEQYF. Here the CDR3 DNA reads TGTGCCTGGAGTACCCCGGTAGCTCCCGAGCAGTACTTC.

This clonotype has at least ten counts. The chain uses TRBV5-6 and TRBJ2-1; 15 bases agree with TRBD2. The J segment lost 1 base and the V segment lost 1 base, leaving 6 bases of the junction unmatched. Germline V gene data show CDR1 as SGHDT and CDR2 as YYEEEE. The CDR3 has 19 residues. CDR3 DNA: TGTGCCAGCAGCTTGAGGACTAGCGGGGGGGCTAGATCCTACAATGAGCAGTTCTTC. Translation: CASSLRTSGGARSYNEQFF.

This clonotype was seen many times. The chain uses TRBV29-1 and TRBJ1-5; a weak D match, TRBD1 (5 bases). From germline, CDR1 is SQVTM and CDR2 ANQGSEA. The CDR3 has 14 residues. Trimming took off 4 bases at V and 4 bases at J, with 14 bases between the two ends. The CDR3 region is CSVVLGGENQPQHF. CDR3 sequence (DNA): TGCAGCGTTGTACTGGGAGGGGAAAATCAGCCCCAGCATTTT.

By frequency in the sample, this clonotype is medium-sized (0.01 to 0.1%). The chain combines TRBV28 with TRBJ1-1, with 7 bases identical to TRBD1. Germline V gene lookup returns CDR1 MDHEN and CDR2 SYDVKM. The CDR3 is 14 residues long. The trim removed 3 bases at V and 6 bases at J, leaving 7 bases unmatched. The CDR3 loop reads CASSFFGRGSEAFF. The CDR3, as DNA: TGTGCCAGCAGTTTTTTCGGCAGGGGGTCTGAAGCTTTCTTT.

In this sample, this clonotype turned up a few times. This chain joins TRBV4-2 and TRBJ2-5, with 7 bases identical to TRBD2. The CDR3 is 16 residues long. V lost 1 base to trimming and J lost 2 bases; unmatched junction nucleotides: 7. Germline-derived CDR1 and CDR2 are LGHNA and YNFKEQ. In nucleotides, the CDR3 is TGTGCCAGCAGCCAAGGTTTAGGACTAGATCAAGAGACCCAGTACTTC. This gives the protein CASSQGLGLDQETQYF.

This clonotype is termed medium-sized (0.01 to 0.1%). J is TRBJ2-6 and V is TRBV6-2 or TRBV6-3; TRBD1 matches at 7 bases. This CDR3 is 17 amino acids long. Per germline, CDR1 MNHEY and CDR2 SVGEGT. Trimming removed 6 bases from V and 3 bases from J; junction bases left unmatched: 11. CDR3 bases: TGTGCCAGCAGCCTCCGGGACAGCACTTTTGGGGCCAACGTCCTGACTTTC. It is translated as CASSLRDSTFGANVLTF.

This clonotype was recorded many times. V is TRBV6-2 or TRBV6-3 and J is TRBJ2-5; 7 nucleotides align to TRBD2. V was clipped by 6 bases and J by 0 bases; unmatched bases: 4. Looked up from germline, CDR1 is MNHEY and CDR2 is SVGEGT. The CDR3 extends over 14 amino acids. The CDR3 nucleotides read TGTGCCAGCAGCGCGGCGGGAGACCAAGAGACCCAGTACTTC. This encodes CASSAAGDQETQYF.

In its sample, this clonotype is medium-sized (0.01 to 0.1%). This chain's CDR3 is CASSYSRDTQYF. The DNA of the CDR3 is TGTGCCAGCAGTTACTCGCGGGATACGCAGTATTTT. The chain is built from TRBV6-2 or TRBV6-3 and TRBJ2-3, with D hard to call. The germline gives CDR1 MNHEY, CDR2 SVGEGT. The CDR3 extends over 12 amino acids. The ends were cut back, 0 bases at V and 6 bases at J, with 4 bases in the middle.

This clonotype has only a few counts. The CDR3 is CASSPLQGGGNTIYF. The CDR3 DNA follows: TGTGCCAGCTCACCACTACAGGGAGGTGGAAACACCATATATTTT. The J gene is TRBJ1-3, the V gene TRBV18, with TRBD1 as a possible D gene (6 bases). V was clipped by 1 base and J by 3 bases, with 10 bases between them. The CDR3 extends over 15 amino acids. Germline V gene sequence: CDR1 KGHSH, CDR2 LQKENI.

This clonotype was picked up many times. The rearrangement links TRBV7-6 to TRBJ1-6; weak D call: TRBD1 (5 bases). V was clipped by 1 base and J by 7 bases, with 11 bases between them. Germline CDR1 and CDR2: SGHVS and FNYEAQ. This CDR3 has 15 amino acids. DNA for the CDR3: TGTGCCAGCAGCTTAGGGGGCGCGTGGAATTCACCCCTCCACTTT. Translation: CASSLGGAWNSPLHF.

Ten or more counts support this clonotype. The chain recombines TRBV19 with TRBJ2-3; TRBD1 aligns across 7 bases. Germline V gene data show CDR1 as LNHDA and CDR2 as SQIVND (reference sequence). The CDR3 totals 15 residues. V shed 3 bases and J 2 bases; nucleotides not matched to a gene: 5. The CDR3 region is CASSMVDRTTDTQYF. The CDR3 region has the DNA TGTGCCAGTAGTATGGTGGACAGGACCACAGATACGCAGTATTTT.

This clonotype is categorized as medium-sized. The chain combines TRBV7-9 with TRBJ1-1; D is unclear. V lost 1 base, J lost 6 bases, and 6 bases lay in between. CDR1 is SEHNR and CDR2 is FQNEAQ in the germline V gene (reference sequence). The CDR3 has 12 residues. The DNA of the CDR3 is TGTGCCAGCAGCTTAGGTTTGGCTGAAGCTTTCTTT. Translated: CASSLGLAEAFF.

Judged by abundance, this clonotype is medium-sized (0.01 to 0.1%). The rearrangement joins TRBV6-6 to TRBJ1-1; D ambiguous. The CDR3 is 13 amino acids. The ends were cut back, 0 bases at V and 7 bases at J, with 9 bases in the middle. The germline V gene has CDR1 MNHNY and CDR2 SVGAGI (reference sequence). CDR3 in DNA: TGTGCCAGCAGTTACTCGATCGATAGTGAAGCTTTCTTT. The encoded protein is CASSYSIDSEAFF.

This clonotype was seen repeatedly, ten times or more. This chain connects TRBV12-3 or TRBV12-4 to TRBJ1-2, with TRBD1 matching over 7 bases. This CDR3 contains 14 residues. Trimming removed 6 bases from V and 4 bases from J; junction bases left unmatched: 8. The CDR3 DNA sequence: TGTGCCAGCAGACCCTCGACAGGGATCTATGGCTACACCTTC. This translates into CASRPSTGIYGYTF.

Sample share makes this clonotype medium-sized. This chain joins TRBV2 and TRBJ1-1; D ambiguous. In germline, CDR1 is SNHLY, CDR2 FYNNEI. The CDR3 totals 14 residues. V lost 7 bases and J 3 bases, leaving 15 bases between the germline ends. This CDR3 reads CASTDTSGYTEAFF. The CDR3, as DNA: TGTGCCAGCACTGACACTTCTGGGTACACTGAAGCTTTCTTT.

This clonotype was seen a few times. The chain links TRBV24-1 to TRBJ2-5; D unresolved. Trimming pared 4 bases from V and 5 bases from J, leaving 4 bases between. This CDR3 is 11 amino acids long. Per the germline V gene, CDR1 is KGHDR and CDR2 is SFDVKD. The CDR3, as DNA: TGTGCCACCAGTGAGAAGGAGACCCAGTACTTC. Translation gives CATSEKETQYF.

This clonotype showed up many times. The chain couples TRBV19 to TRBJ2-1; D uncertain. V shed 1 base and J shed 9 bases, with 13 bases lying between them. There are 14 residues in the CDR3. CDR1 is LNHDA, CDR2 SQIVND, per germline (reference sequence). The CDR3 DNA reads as TGTGCCAGTAGTATAGCCCCTCTAATGGGTGAGCAGTTCTTC. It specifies CASSIAPLMGEQFF.

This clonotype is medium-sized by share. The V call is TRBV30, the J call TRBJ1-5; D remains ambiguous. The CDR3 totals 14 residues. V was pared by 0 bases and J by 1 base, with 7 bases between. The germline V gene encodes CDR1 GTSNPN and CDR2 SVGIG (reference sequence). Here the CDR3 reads CAWSVRGSNQPQHF. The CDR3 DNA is TGTGCCTGGAGTGTACGAGGGAGCAATCAGCCCCAGCATTTT.

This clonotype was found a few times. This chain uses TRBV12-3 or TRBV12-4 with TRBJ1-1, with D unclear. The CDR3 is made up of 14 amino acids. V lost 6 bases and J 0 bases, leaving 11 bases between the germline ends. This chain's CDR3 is CASSHRRMNTEAFF. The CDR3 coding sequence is TGTGCCAGCAGCCATCGACGGATGAACACTGAAGCTTTCTTT.

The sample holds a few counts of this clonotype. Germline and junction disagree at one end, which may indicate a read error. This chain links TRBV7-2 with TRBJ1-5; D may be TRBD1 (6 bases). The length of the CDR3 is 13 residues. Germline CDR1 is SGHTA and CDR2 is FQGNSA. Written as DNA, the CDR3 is TGTGTCAGCAGCTACAGGGAAAATCAGCCCCAGCATTTT. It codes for CVSSYRENQPQHF.

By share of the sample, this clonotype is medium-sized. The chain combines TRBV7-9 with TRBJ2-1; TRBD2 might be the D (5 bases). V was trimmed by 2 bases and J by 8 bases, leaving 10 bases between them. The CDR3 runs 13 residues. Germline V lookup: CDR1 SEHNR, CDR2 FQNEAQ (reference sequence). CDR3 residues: CASSLRGIDEQFF. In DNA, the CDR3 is TGTGCCAGCAGCTTAAGAGGGATAGATGAGCAGTTCTTC.